This T cell receptor beta chain appears in the sequencing data of a study of blood T cells in healthy people across ages. Each donor's blood draw was around 9.1 milliliters of peripheral blood. Every sample gave at least 5 micrograms of total RNA when it was extracted. Alongside a J-beta primer mix, a sample-barcoded 5' primer served in a second PCR lasting about 6 to 11 cycles. One entry per CDR3 protein, called by TCRdb with MiXCR from the 5' RACE reads. The sample has 700,000 or so distinct CDR3 sequences; around two fifths are singletons. This clonotype showed up just a few times. Its matching antigen is unknown. Study-level points and caveats: The study found more naive CD4+ cells and higher diversity in long-lived than aged donors. Expanded clonotype shifts may have been confounded, as the donors had an unknown CMV status.

This receptor was obtained from a man aged 80 or over in good health. Sequencing was performed on blood.

CDR3 sequence (DNA): TGCAGTGCGCAACCCGACGGGGTGGCCTACAATGAGCAGTTCTTC. As protein: CSAQPDGVAYNEQFF. The chain couples TRBV20-1 to TRBJ2-1, with D possibly matching TRBD2 (5 bases). Per the germline V gene, CDR1 is DFQATT and CDR2 is SNEGSKA (reference sequence). The CDR3 runs to 15 residues. The V and J ends lost 6 bases and 2 bases respectively, with 17 bases between them.